This T cell receptor (beta chain) comes out of a study of blood T cell repertoires in COVID-19. Libraries were prepared by immunoSEQ multiplex PCR; TCRdb keeps only in-frame clonotypes and omits some of them. The sample includes 90,000 to 150,000 clones, roughly nine tenths seen only once; the top ten take approximately 7.9%. This CDR3 has 14 amino acids. Trimming removed 4 bases from V and 0 bases from J; junction bases left unmatched: 0. Germline values: CDR1 SQVTM, CDR2 ANQGSEA. The rearrangement joins TRBV29-1 to TRBJ2-6, with 7 bases that match TRBD2. The sample was peripheral blood. This clonotype was obtained from a man between 65 and 85 years old who had recovered from COVID-19. CDR3 amino acids: CSVGGGSGANVLTF. CDR3 nucleotides: TGCAGCGTTGGGGGGGGCTCTGGGGCCAACGTCCTGACTTTC.